This is a list of T cell receptor beta chains from one sample in a study of blood T cells in healthy people across ages. TCRdb redid the calling of the 5' RACE reads with MiXCR, one entry per CDR3 protein. The sample lists around 1,000,000 distinct CDR3 sequences, 20% to 25% occurring once. This sample was shared with a second study, whose subject was T cells of mothers and their children.

Sequenced sample: blood. The receptors derive from a girl under 10 years old in good health. The CDR3 runs from the conserved cysteine through the conserved F or W. The D gene is left open where the match is weak. For some rows the clone size is stated as once, few or many, or as a class when expanded; others skip it.

cdr3_aa cdr3_nt clone_size j_call d_call v_call
CASSPDYGYTF TGTGCCAGCTCACCGGATTATGGCTACACCTTC many TRBJ1-2 NA TRBV28
CASSLMPGLSYEQYF TGTGCCAGCAGCTTAATGCCAGGACTCTCCTACGAGCAGTACTTC few TRBJ2-7 NA TRBV7-3
CASSFSSSYNSPLHF TGTGCCAGCAGCTTCTCAAGCTCCTATAATTCACCCCTCCACTTT NA TRBJ1-6 NA TRBV7-2
CASSHLGEQFF TGTGCCAGCAGCCATTTAGGCGAGCAGTTCTTC few TRBJ2-1 NA TRBV14
CASSLATSYGYTF TGTGCCAGCAGTTTAGCGACGTCCTATGGCTACACCTTC NA TRBJ1-2 NA TRBV12-3/TRBV12-4
CASSLDRYTGELFF TGCGCCAGCAGCTTAGACAGGTATACCGGGGAGCTGTTTTTT NA TRBJ2-2 NA TRBV5-1
CSARREGLSNEQFF TGCAGTGCTAGGAGGGAGGGCCTAAGCAATGAGCAGTTCTTC NA TRBJ2-1 TRBD2 TRBV20-1
CSARTGGPQETQYF TGCAGTGCTAGGACAGGGGGCCCCCAAGAGACCCAGTACTTC NA TRBJ2-5 TRBD1 TRBV20-1
CASSPLMSGGQETQYF TGTGCCAGCAGTCCCCTGATGAGCGGAGGCCAAGAGACCCAGTACTTC few TRBJ2-5 NA TRBV28
CASSAGTSKYNEQFF TGTGCCAGTTCAGCCGGGACTTCCAAATACAATGAGCAGTTCTTC few TRBJ2-1 NA TRBV13
CSARIGGGPSGRLYNEQFF TGCAGTGCCAGGATAGGTGGGGGGCCATCGGGGAGGTTGTACAATGAGCAGTTCTTC NA TRBJ2-1 NA TRBV20-1
CASSHSLAGASYNEQFF TGTGCCAGCAGTCATAGTCTAGCGGGGGCCTCCTACAATGAGCAGTTCTTC NA TRBJ2-1 TRBD2 TRBV7-8
CASSQGTGSGANVLPF TGTGCCAGCAGCCAAGGGACAGGGTCCGGGGCCAACGTCCTGCCTTTC NA TRBJ2-6 TRBD1 TRBV3-1
CATSDLDRARLNEQFF TGTGCCACCAGTGATTTGGACAGGGCCCGGCTAAATGAGCAGTTCTTC NA TRBJ2-1 TRBD1 TRBV24-1
CASKATGDTGELFF TGTGCCAGCAAAGCGACGGGGGACACCGGGGAGCTGTTTTTT NA TRBJ2-2 NA TRBV6-6
CATRLAGGSGELFF TGTGCCACCAGACTAGCGGGAGGATCCGGGGAGCTGTTTTTT few TRBJ2-2 TRBD2 TRBV6-5
CASRRQGLETQYF TGTGCCAGTAGAAGACAGGGGCTAGAGACCCAGTACTTC NA TRBJ2-5 TRBD1 TRBV19
CASSLDQVSGNEKLFF TGCGCCAGCAGCTTGGACCAAGTTTCTGGTAATGAAAAACTGTTTTTT NA TRBJ1-4 NA TRBV5-1
CASSPRGATNKKLFF TGTGCCAGCAGTCCCAGGGGGGCCACTAATAAAAAACTGTTTTTT NA TRBJ1-4 TRBD1 TRBV28
CATSLWGNTEAFF TGTGCCACCTCGCTCTGGGGGAACACTGAAGCTTTCTTT few TRBJ1-1 NA TRBV12-3/TRBV12-4
CSAQTSGSGELFF TGCAGTGCTCAGACTAGCGGATCCGGGGAGCTGTTTTTT NA TRBJ2-2 TRBD2 TRBV20-1
CASSLTAGHNEQFF TGTGCCAGCAGCTTAACGGCTGGACACAATGAGCAGTTCTTC few TRBJ2-1 NA TRBV7-2
CASSYVGGPGETQYF TGTGCCAGCAGTTACGTGGGAGGGCCCGGTGAGACCCAGTACTTC many TRBJ2-5 TRBD2 TRBV6-5
CSVRRGDYNEQFF TGCAGCGTTCGGAGGGGGGACTACAATGAGCAGTTCTTC NA TRBJ2-1 NA TRBV29-1
CASTPPHSSSYEQYF TGTGCCAGCACCCCTCCCCACAGTTCCTCCTACGAGCAGTACTTC NA TRBJ2-7 NA TRBV28
CASSLWAGEGETQYF TGTGCCAGCAGCTTATGGGCGGGAGAAGGAGAGACCCAGTACTTC NA TRBJ2-5 TRBD2 TRBV7-2
CSVDEGKSMQYF TGCAGCGTTGATGAGGGGAAAAGTATGCAGTATTTT few TRBJ2-3 NA TRBV29-1
CACSLFTGQTSTDTQYF TGTGCCTGCAGTTTGTTCACAGGACAAACTAGCACAGATACGCAGTACTTT NA TRBJ2-3 NA TRBV28
CASSVDRETEAFF TGTGCCAGCAGCGTAGACAGGGAAACTGAAGCTTTCTTT few TRBJ1-1 NA TRBV9
CSAPGPNEQFF TGCAGCGCCCCAGGTCCAAATGAGCAGTTCTTC NA TRBJ2-1 NA TRBV29-1
CASSFIQGAGELFF TGTGCCAGCAGCTTTATTCAGGGGGCCGGGGAGCTGTTTTTT NA TRBJ2-2 TRBD1 TRBV11-3
CASGTVNIQYF TGTGCCAGCGGGACAGTAAACATTCAGTACTTC NA TRBJ2-4 TRBD1 TRBV9
CASSGGGIAYEQYF TGTGCCAGCAGTGGGGGAGGAATCGCCTACGAGCAGTACTTC NA TRBJ2-7 NA TRBV25-1
CASSLGQPQETQYF TGTGCCAGCAGCTTGGGCCAACCCCAAGAGACCCAGTACTTC many TRBJ2-5 NA TRBV12-3/TRBV12-4
CASRSQGTHYGYTF TGTGCCAGCAGATCTCAGGGCACCCACTATGGCTACACCTTC NA TRBJ1-2 NA TRBV6-2/TRBV6-3
CSARSLRGDTEAFF TGCAGTGCTAGGTCACTGAGGGGGGACACTGAAGCTTTCTTT few TRBJ1-1 NA TRBV20-1
CASSRTTSGGWEQYF TGTGCCAGCAGCCGTACGACTAGCGGGGGTTGGGAGCAGTACTTC NA TRBJ2-7 TRBD2 TRBV27
CASSVGLAGVEQYF TGTGCCAGCAGCGTAGGGCTAGCGGGAGTCGAGCAGTACTTC NA TRBJ2-7 TRBD2 TRBV9
CSVVSGLPLGTEAFF TGCAGCGTTGTCTCTGGGCTTCCCCTGGGGACTGAAGCTTTCTTT few TRBJ1-1 NA TRBV29-1
CASSPSPGTVYNEQFF TGCGCCAGCAGCCCATCCCCCGGGACAGTGTACAATGAGCAGTTCTTC NA TRBJ2-1 TRBD1 TRBV5-1
CACSLSQLNTEAFF TGCGCCTGCAGCTTGTCACAGCTGAACACTGAAGCTTTCTTT few TRBJ1-1 NA TRBV5-1
CASSLEASGGRETQYF TGCGCCAGCAGCTTGGAGGCTAGCGGGGGGCGAGAGACCCAGTACTTC few TRBJ2-5 TRBD2 TRBV5-1
CASSYMGQTQETQYF TGTGCCAGCAGTTACATGGGACAAACCCAAGAGACCCAGTACTTC NA TRBJ2-5 NA TRBV6-6
CSVEHRNTEAFF TGCAGCGTGGAACACCGGAACACCGAAGCTTTCTTT NA TRBJ1-1 NA TRBV29-1
CASSLRDIAKTQYF TGTGCCAGCAGCCTACGGGACATAGCGAAGACCCAGTACTTC NA TRBJ2-5 NA TRBV13
CASSYLGAASYEQYF TGTGCCAGCAGTTACCTGGGGGCCGCTAGCTACGAGCAGTACTTC NA TRBJ2-7 NA TRBV6-6
CASSQEGRAGDEQFF TGTGCCAGCAGCCAAGAAGGGAGGGCCGGGGATGAGCAGTTCTTC few TRBJ2-1 TRBD2 TRBV3-1
CASSLGASGVYEQYF TGCGCCAGCAGCTTGGGGGCTAGCGGAGTTTACGAGCAGTACTTC few TRBJ2-7 TRBD2 TRBV5-1
CASSYDTIGQFF TGTGCCAGCAGTTACGACACCATAGGGCAGTTCTTC NA TRBJ2-1 NA TRBV6-6
CASSPGRGGDKGYTF TGTGCCAGTAGTCCGGGCCGAGGCGGGGATAAAGGCTACACCTTC few TRBJ1-2 NA TRBV19
CASSQPTGQETQYF TGCGCCAGCAGCCAACCGACAGGTCAGGAGACCCAGTACTTC many TRBJ2-5 NA TRBV4-1
CASTGARNQPQHF TGTGCCAGCACGGGGGCCCGTAATCAGCCCCAGCATTTT NA TRBJ1-5 NA TRBV12-3/TRBV12-4
CSVDVERADTQYF TGCAGCGTTGATGTGGAGAGGGCAGATACGCAGTATTTT NA TRBJ2-3 NA TRBV29-1
CASRHLGDRETCTLYGYTF TGTGCCAGCAGACACCTAGGGGACAGGGAAACTTGTACCCTCTATGGCTACACCTTC few TRBJ1-2 NA TRBV21-1
CASSPWANTEAFF TGTGCCAGCAGTCCTTGGGCGAACACTGAAGCTTTCTTT NA TRBJ1-1 NA TRBV11-1
CASSDPRTGTSPLHF TGTGCCAGCAGCGACCCACGGACAGGGACGTCACCCCTCCACTTT NA TRBJ1-6 TRBD1 TRBV9
CSPRQRQTSIYEQYF TGCAGCCCTAGACAGCGCCAGACGAGCATCTACGAGCAGTACTTC NA TRBJ2-7 NA TRBV29-1